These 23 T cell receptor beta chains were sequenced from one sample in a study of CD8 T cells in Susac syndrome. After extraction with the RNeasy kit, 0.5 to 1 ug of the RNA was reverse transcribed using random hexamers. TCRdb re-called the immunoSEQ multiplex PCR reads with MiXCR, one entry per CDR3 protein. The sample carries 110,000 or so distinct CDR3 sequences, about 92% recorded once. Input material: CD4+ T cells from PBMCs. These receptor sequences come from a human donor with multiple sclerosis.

DNA for the CDR3: TGCGCCAGCAGCGCGGGGACTAGCGGGGGGCTCAAAGAGACCCAGTACTTC. It yields the protein CASSAGTSGGLKETQYF. The V call is TRBV5-1, the J call TRBJ2-5; 15 bases are shared with TRBD2. The J segment lost 3 bases and the V segment lost 4 bases, leaving 7 bases of the junction unmatched. CDR1 and CDR2 (germline): SGHRS, YFSETQ. This CDR3 has 17 residues.

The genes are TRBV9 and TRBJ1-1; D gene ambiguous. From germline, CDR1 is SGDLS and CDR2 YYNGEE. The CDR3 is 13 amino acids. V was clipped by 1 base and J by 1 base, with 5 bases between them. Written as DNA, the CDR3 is TGTGCCAGCAGCGTAAAAGGGAACACTGAAGCTTTCTTT. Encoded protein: CASSVKGNTEAFF.

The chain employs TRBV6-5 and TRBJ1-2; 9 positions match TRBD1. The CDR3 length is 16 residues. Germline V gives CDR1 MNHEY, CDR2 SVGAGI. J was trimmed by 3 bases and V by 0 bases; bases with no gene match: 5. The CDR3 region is CASSYSWDRDDYGYTF. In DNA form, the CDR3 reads TGTGCCAGCAGTTACTCGTGGGACAGGGACGACTATGGCTACACCTTC.

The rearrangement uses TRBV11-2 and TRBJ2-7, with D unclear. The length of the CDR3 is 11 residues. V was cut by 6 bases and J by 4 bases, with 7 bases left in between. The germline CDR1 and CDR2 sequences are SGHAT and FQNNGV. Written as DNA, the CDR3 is TGTGCCAGCAGTCGAAATTACGAGCAGTACTTC. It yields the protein CASSRNYEQYF.

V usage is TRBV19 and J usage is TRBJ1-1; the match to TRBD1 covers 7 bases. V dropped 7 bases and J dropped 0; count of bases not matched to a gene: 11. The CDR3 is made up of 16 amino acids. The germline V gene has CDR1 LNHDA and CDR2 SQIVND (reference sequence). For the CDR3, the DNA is TGTGCCAGTACCCACTTAGGGACAGCCCTGAACACTGAAGCTTTCTTT. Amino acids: CASTHLGTALNTEAFF.

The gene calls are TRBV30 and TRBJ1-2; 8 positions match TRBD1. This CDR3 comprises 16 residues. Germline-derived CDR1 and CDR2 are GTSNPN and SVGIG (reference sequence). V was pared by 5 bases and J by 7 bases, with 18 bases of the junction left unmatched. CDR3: CAWVSRQGATRGGYTF. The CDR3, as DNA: TGTGCCTGGGTGTCCAGGCAGGGGGCAACGAGGGGTGGCTACACCTTC.

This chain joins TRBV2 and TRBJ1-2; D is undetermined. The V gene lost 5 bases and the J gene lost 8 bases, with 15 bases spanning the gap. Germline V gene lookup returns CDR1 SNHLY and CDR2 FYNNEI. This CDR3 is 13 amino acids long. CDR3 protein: CASSLVGSWGYTF. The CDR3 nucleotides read TGTGCCAGCAGTCTGGTCGGGAGTTGGGGCTACACCTTC.

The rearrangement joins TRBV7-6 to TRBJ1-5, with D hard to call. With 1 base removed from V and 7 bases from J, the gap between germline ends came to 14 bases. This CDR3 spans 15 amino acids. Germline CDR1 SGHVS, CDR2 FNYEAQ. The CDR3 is CASSLVIGKEQPQHF. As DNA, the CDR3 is TGTGCCAGCAGCTTAGTCATAGGGAAGGAACAGCCCCAGCATTTT.

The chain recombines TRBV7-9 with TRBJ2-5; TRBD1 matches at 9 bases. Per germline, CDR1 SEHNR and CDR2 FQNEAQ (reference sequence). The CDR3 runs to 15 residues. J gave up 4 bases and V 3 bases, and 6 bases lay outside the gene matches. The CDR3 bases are TGTGCCAGCAGCTTGGGAGGGACAGGGAGAGAGACCCAGTACTTC. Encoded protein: CASSLGGTGRETQYF.

Here the CDR3 DNA reads TGCGCCAGCAGCCCGCGGGAACAGGGGCGACTTTTGAGGGAGCAGTACTTC. Protein sequence: CASSPREQGRLLREQYF. This chain joins TRBV4-1 and TRBJ2-7; tentatively, D is TRBD1 (7 bases). CDR3 length equals 17 residues. V was clipped by 4 bases and J by 7 bases, with 26 bases between them. The germline V gene encodes CDR1 MGHRA and CDR2 YSYEKL.

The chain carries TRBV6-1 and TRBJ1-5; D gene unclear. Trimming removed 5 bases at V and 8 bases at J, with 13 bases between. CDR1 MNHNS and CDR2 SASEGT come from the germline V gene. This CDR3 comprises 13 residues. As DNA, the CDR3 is TGTGCCAGCAGTCGAGGGCGGCTGGAGCCCCAGCATTTT. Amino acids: CASSRGRLEPQHF.

The CDR3 spells CSASMGVDQPQHF. As DNA, the CDR3 is TGCAGTGCTAGCATGGGGGTTGATCAGCCCCAGCATTTT. The gene calls are TRBV20-1 and TRBJ1-5; D may be TRBD1 (5 bases). Germline-derived CDR1 and CDR2 are DFQATT and SNEGSKA (reference sequence). Trimming shortened V by 3 bases and J by 5 bases, and 11 bases separated the two germline ends. The length of the CDR3 is 13 residues.

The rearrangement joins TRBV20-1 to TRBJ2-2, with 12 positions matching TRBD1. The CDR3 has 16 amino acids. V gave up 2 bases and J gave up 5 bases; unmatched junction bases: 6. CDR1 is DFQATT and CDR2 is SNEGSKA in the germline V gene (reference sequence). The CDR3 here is CSARLGTGGATGELFF. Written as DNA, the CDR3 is TGCAGTGCTAGATTGGGGACAGGGGGCGCGACCGGGGAGCTGTTTTTT.

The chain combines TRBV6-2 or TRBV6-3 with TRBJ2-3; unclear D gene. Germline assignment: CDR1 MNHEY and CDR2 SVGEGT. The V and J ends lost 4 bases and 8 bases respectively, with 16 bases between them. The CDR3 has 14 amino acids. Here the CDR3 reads CASSSIELAATQYF. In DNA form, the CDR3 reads TGTGCCAGCAGTTCCATTGAGTTGGCGGCTACGCAGTATTTT.

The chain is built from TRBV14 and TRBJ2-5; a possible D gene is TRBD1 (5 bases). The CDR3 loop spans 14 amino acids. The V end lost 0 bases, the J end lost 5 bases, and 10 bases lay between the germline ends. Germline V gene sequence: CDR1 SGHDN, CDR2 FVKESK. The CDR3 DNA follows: TGTGCCAGCAGCCAAGACAGGGCCTGGGAGACCCAGTACTTC. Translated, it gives CASSQDRAWETQYF. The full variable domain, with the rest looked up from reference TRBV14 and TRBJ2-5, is EAGVTQFPSHSVIEKGQTVTLRCDPISGHDNLYWYRRVMGKEIKFLLHFVKESKQDESGMPNNRFLAERTGGTYSTLKVQPAELEDSGVYFCASSQDRAWETQYFGPGTRLLVL.

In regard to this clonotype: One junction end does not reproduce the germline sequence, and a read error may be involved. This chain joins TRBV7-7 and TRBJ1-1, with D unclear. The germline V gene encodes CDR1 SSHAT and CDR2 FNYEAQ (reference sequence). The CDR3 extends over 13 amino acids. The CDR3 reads CASSLFQNTEAFF. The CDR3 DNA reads TGTGCTAGCAGCTTATTCCAGAACACTGAAGCTTTCTTT.

The CDR3 loop reads CASSQGLNEKLFF. The CDR3 DNA reads TGCGCCAGCAGCCAAGGCCTTAATGAAAAACTGTTTTTT. The chain has TRBV4-3 and TRBJ1-4, with no clear D. The CDR3 extends over 13 amino acids. Trimming stripped 1 base from V and 4 bases from J, with 4 bases between. The germline gives CDR1 LGHNA, CDR2 YSLEER.

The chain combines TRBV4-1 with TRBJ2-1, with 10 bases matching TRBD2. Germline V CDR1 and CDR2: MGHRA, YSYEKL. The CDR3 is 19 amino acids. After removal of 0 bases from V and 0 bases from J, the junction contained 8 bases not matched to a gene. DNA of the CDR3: TGCGCCAGCAGCCAAGATGGCCTAGCGGGGGACGTCTCCTACAATGAGCAGTTCTTC. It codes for CASSQDGLAGDVSYNEQFF.

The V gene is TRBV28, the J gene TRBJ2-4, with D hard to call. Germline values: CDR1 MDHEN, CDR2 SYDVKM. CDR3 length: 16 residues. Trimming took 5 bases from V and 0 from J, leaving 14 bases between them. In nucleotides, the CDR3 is TGTGCCAGCAGTCCGCAGGTCGACATAGCCAAAAACATTCAGTACTTC. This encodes CASSPQVDIAKNIQYF.

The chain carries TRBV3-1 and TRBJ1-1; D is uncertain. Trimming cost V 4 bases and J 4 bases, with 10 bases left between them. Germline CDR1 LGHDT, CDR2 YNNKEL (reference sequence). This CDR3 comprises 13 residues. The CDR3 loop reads CASSPRRCTEAFF. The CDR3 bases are TGTGCCAGCAGCCCCCGTCGTTGCACTGAAGCTTTCTTT.

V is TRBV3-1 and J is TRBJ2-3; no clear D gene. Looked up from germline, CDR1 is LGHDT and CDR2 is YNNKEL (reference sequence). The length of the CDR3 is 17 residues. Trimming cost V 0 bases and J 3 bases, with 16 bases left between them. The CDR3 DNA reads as TGTGCCAGCAGCCAAGATAATCTCCTTGGGCGAACAGATACGCAGTATTTT. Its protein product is CASSQDNLLGRTDTQYF.

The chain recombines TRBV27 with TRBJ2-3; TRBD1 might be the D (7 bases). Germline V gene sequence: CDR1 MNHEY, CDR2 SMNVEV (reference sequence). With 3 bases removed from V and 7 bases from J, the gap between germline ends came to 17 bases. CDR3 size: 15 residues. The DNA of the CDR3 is TGTGCCAGCAGTTTCGGGGGACAGCCCGTGAATACGCAGTATTTT. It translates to CASSFGGQPVNTQYF.

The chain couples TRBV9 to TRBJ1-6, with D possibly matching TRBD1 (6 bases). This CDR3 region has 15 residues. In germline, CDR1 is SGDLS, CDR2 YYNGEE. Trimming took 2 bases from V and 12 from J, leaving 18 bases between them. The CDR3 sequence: CASSVLGSKGGPLHF. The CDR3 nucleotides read TGTGCCAGCAGCGTTCTAGGGTCGAAGGGGGGACCCCTCCACTTT.